Listed here are 22 T cell receptor beta chains from one sample, sequenced in a study of T cell repertoires in cytomegalovirus infection. TCRdb re-called the reads with MiXCR, one entry per CDR3 protein. The data hold more than 150,000 distinct CDR3 sequences, with approximately 19% observed a single time. Material: PBMCs. The receptors here all came from a human donor in good health (CMV status not recorded). Some clones in this sample may be carry-over from other donors' samples.

There are many counts of this clonotype. V and J are TRBV7-9 and TRBJ2-1, with 11 nucleotides matching TRBD2. Germline trimming cut 4 bases from V and 6 bases from J; bases unmatched to any gene: 14. Germline V gene lookup returns CDR1 SEHNR and CDR2 FQNEAQ (reference sequence). The CDR3 has 18 residues. Written as DNA, the CDR3 is TGTGCCAGCAGCTCCAAAGCACGACTAGCGGGGATTCTCAATGAGCAGTTCTTC. Translation: CASSSKARLAGILNEQFF.

The table lists this clonotype with a few counts. The chain employs TRBV2 and TRBJ2-1, with 9 bases matching TRBD1. This CDR3 region has 15 residues. The germline V gene encodes CDR1 SNHLY and CDR2 FYNNEI. V gave up 6 bases and J gave up 7 bases; unmatched junction bases: 10. CDR3 region: CASRTGTGNWNEQFF. The CDR3 nucleotides read TGTGCCAGCAGGACCGGGACAGGGAATTGGAATGAGCAGTTCTTC.

The rearrangement links TRBV6-6 to TRBJ1-2, with D tentatively TRBD1 (6 bases). Germline-derived CDR1 and CDR2 are MNHNY and SVGAGI (reference sequence). V shed 6 bases and J shed 6 bases, with 14 bases lying between them. The CDR3 extends over 13 amino acids. Here the CDR3 reads CASRSREGDGYTF. The CDR3 DNA sequence: TGTGCCAGCAGATCCAGGGAGGGGGATGGCTACACCTTC.

A few counts support this clonotype. The chain combines TRBV10-2 with TRBJ1-1; no firm D call. Per the germline V gene, CDR1 is WSHSY and CDR2 is SAAADI. The CDR3 is 11 residues long. The ends were cut back, 2 bases at V and 5 bases at J, with 3 bases in the middle. Here the CDR3 reads CASSEGTEAFF. CDR3 bases: TGCGCCAGCAGTGAGGGGACTGAAGCTTTCTTT.

This sequence joins TRBV6-6 and TRBJ2-1; 9 positions agree with TRBD2. CDR3 length: 19 residues. Trimming cost V 3 bases and J 6 bases; bases outside gene matches: 18. Germline V gives CDR1 MNHNY, CDR2 SVGAGI (reference sequence). CDR3 nucleotides: TGTGCCAGCAGTTATACGGTCGCGGGAGGGCGCGGGGAGGGCAATGAGCAGTTCTTC. Encoded protein: CASSYTVAGGRGEGNEQFF.

This clonotype was found many times. J is TRBJ2-5 and V is TRBV7-2; 7 nucleotides align to TRBD1. The CDR3 length is 16 residues. The germline V gene encodes CDR1 SGHTA and CDR2 FQGNSA. With 1 base clipped from V and 4 bases from J, the junction kept 9 bases outside the gene matches. The CDR3 coding sequence is TGTGCCAGCAGCTTAGGAGACAGGGTGGGGGCAGAGACCCAGTACTTC. Translating gives CASSLGDRVGAETQYF.

V is TRBV7-9 and J is TRBJ2-3, with D maybe TRBD2 (5 bases). This CDR3 is built from 15 residues. Germline assignment: CDR1 SEHNR and CDR2 FQNEAQ (reference sequence). Trimming cost V 5 bases and J 3 bases, with 15 bases left between them. The CDR3 nucleotides read TGTGCCAGCAGCCCACCGACTATGGGGACAGATACGCAGTATTTT. Translated, it gives CASSPPTMGTDTQYF.

Concerning this clonotype itself: This may come from a read error, since a much larger clone is one base off. The chain is built from TRBV7-2 and TRBJ1-1; TRBD1 matches 8 bases. This CDR3 has 17 amino acids. CDR1 and CDR2 (germline): SGHTA, FQGNSA. The DNA of the CDR3 is TGTGCCAGCGGCTTAGCCGCCACCAGCGTGGGACAGGCTGAAGCTTTCTTT. It encodes CASGLAATSVGQAEAFF.

This chain's CDR3 is CASSPSGGQTNRNQPQHF. For the CDR3, the DNA is TGCGCCAGCTCCCCCTCGGGAGGGCAGACGAACCGCAATCAGCCCCAGCATTTT. The rearrangement joins TRBV23-1 to TRBJ1-5, with D unclear. TRBV23-1 is reported as an ORF; its role is uncertain. This CDR3 has 18 amino acids. Trimming left V 8 bases short and J 2 bases short, with 25 bases between.

This clonotype appeared a few times. The chain uses TRBV11-2 and TRBJ2-2, with D unresolved. The CDR3 consists of 15 residues. The V and J ends lost 5 bases and 7 bases respectively, with 17 bases between them. The germline gives CDR1 SGHAT, CDR2 FQNNGV. CDR3 nucleotides: TGTGCCAGCAGCCCGACTGCCCAAGGGAACGGGGAGCTGTTTTTT. Amino acid sequence: CASSPTAQGNGELFF.

This clonotype was seen more than once but under ten times. The chain uses TRBV2 and TRBJ2-3; D remains unclear. The germline V gene has CDR1 SNHLY and CDR2 FYNNEI. The CDR3 spans 16 residues. V was cut by 5 bases and J by 2 bases, with 17 bases left in between. The CDR3 sequence is CASSSRRPSYTDTQYF. The DNA of the CDR3 is TGTGCCAGCAGTTCCCGGCGCCCCTCGTACACAGATACGCAGTATTTT.

This clonotype has just one count. The genes are TRBV7-4 and TRBJ2-1; D remains unclear. The germline CDR1 and CDR2 sequences are SGHVT and SQSDAQ. This CDR3 spans 10 amino acids. V lost 4 bases to trimming and J lost 9 bases, with 4 bases between them. CDR3 residues: CASSSLEQFF. The CDR3 bases are TGTGCCAGCAGCTCCCTTGAGCAGTTCTTC.

V gene TRBV28 combines with J gene TRBJ1-5; 7 bases fit TRBD1. Losses at the gene ends were 3 bases for V and 0 bases for J; bases not matched to a gene: 8. This CDR3 is built from 17 residues. In germline, CDR1 is MDHEN, CDR2 SYDVKM. The DNA for the CDR3 is TGTGCCAGCAGTTTCATCCCAGGGGGTTATAGCAATCAGCCCCAGCATTTT. Its translation: CASSFIPGGYSNQPQHF.

A note on this clonotype: One end of the junction fails to match germline, which may point to a read error. V and J are TRBV7-8 and TRBJ2-5; D possibly matches TRBD1 or TRBD2 (5 bases each). CDR1 is SGHVS and CDR2 is FQNEAQ in the germline V gene. The CDR3 is 14 residues long. This CDR3 is CASTYSRGQQTQYF. Written as DNA, the CDR3 is TGTGCCAGCACATATAGTCGGGGCCAACAGACCCAGTACTTC.

This clonotype has only a few counts. J is TRBJ2-2 and V is TRBV5-1; D unresolved. The germline gives CDR1 SGHRS, CDR2 YFSETQ. The CDR3 sequence is 14 residues long. V was trimmed by 1 base and J by 7 bases, leaving 11 bases between them. CDR3 in amino acids: CASSLLDSRGELFF. The CDR3 coding sequence is TGCGCCAGCAGCTTGCTGGATAGTCGCGGGGAGCTGTTTTTT.

For the CDR3, the DNA is TGCGCCAGCAGCTTGGCCAAGGGACCGAATACCATGAACACTGAAGCTTTCTTT. This gives the protein CASSLAKGPNTMNTEAFF. The chain combines TRBV5-1 with TRBJ1-1, with D perhaps TRBD1 (5 bases). CDR3 length: 18 amino acids. Germline values: CDR1 SGHRS, CDR2 YFSETQ. V lost 0 bases and J lost 0, with 18 bases in between. The whole variable domain, filled in from reference TRBV5-1 and TRBJ1-1, reads KAGVTQTPRYLIKTRGQQVTLSCSPISGHRSVSWYQQTPGQGLQFLFEYFSETQRNKGNFPGRFSGRQFSNSRSEMNVSTLELGDSALYLCASSLAKGPNTMNTEAFFGQGTRLTVV.

This clonotype was observed a handful of times. The rearrangement uses TRBV30 and TRBJ2-1; no firm D call. Trimming cost V 2 bases and J 10 bases, with 12 bases left between them. The CDR3 extends over 12 amino acids. Per the germline V gene, CDR1 is GTSNPN and CDR2 is SVGIG (reference sequence). The CDR3 spells CAWSYGGTEQFF. In DNA, the CDR3 is TGTGCCTGGAGTTATGGTGGAACAGAGCAGTTCTTC.

This clonotype was detected ten times or more. The chain combines TRBV7-2 with TRBJ1-5; no definite D call. CDR1 and CDR2 (germline): SGHTA, FQGNSA. The length of the CDR3 is 12 residues. V was pared by 5 bases and J by 5 bases, with 7 bases between. In DNA, the CDR3 is TGTGCCAGCAGCGCCCCGCATCAGCCCCAGCATTTT. This codes for CASSAPHQPQHF.

Ten or more counts support this clonotype. The chain links TRBV7-2 to TRBJ2-1, with D perhaps matching TRBD2 (5 bases). CDR1 SGHTA and CDR2 FQGNSA come from the germline V gene. Deletions cut 4 bases from V and 4 bases from J, with 11 bases between. This CDR3 is built from 14 residues. The CDR3 loop is CASSSYGEYNEQFF. CDR3 DNA sequence: TGTGCCAGCAGCTCGTACGGGGAGTACAATGAGCAGTTCTTC.

In regard to this clonotype: A much larger clone lies one base from this, so it may be a read error. This chain links TRBV7-8 with TRBJ2-1; D unresolved. CDR3 length equals 14 residues. Per germline, CDR1 SGHVS and CDR2 FQNEAQ. The V and J ends lost 4 bases and 6 bases respectively, with 13 bases between them. The CDR3 nucleotides read TGTGCCAGCAGCTCCACCGGCGGCTGCAATGAGCAGTTCTTC. Its protein product is CASSSTGGCNEQFF.

V and J are TRBV2 and TRBJ2-3; D gene uncertain. Deletions cut 7 bases from V and 2 bases from J, with 7 bases between. CDR3 length: 12 residues. The germline gives CDR1 SNHLY, CDR2 FYNNEI. The CDR3 is CASNPFTDTQYF. The DNA for the CDR3 is TGTGCCAGCAACCCATTCACAGATACGCAGTATTTT.

This clonotype was observed many times. CDR3 in amino acids: CASSLGLAGPYEQYF. The CDR3 coding sequence is TGTGCCAGCAGCTTAGGACTAGCGGGGCCCTACGAGCAGTACTTC. The chain carries TRBV7-2 and TRBJ2-7; 11 bases line up with TRBD2. Germline values: CDR1 SGHTA, CDR2 FQGNSA. J was trimmed by 2 bases and V by 1 base; bases with no gene match: 1. There are 15 residues in the CDR3.